This TCR beta chain emerged from a study of human T cells and chemical hapten exposure. The germline CDR1 and CDR2 sequences are SGHAT and FQNNGV. The V end lost 5 bases, the J end lost 4 bases, and 14 bases lay between the germline ends. The CDR3 loop spans 14 amino acids. Stated time point: patch test 2, 6 weeks after DPC sensitization. Treatment described: therapeutic diphenylcyclopropenone sensitization with weekly scalp DPC. Each donor was an alopecia patient between 18 and 70 years of age who qualified for DPC. TCRdb re-derived calls from the RACE reads in MiXCR, one entry per CDR3 protein. The top ten hold about 1.4% of the sample, which has over 70,000 distinct CDR3 sequences, around 10% seen once.

The clonotype comes from a man between 18 and 35 years old with alopecia areata. Some clones in this sample may be carry-over from other donors' samples. The sequencing used whole blood, collected in connection with sensitization to the hapten diphenylcyclopropenone (DPC). The genes are TRBV11-2 and TRBJ1-2; D is perhaps TRBD1 (6 bases). CDR3 sequence: CASSGGTGLYGYTF. The CDR3, as DNA: TGTGCCAGCAGCGGGGGTACAGGGCTCTATGGCTACACCTTC.